These 21 T cell receptor beta chains were sequenced from one sample in a study of cytomegalovirus exposure and HLA in healthy donors. A multiplex PCR was run with 60 Vbeta primers and 13 Jbeta primers. Here immunoSEQ multiplex PCR was the method, and the copy in TCRdb shows in-frame clones only, minus some. Of approximately 84,000 clones in the sample, 75% were seen once. Sequenced input: PBMCs. These receptors all come from a man in his forties in good health and CMV-seronegative.

This rearrangement joins TRBV27 to TRBJ2-1; perhaps TRBD2 as D (5 bases). Germline V gene lookup returns CDR1 MNHEY and CDR2 SMNVEV (reference sequence). CDR3 length: 11 amino acids. Trimming took 2 bases from V and 9 from J, leaving 5 bases between them. The CDR3 sequence: CASSLRGEQFF. The DNA for the CDR3 is TGTGCCAGCAGTTTACGGGGTGAGCAGTTCTTC.

The J gene is TRBJ1-5, the V gene TRBV6-5; D call uncertain. V lost 4 bases and J 3 bases, leaving 4 bases between the germline ends. Germline V gives CDR1 MNHEY, CDR2 SVGAGI. CDR3 length: 12 residues. This chain's CDR3 is CASSFINQPQHF. The DNA of the CDR3 is TGTGCCAGCAGTTTCATCAATCAGCCCCAGCATTTT.

This chain joins TRBV11-2 and TRBJ2-3, with a weak D call TRBD1 (6 bases). The CDR3 runs to 14 residues. V lost 4 bases and J lost 7, with 15 bases in between. The germline gives CDR1 SGHAT, CDR2 FQNNGV. The CDR3 DNA follows: TGTGCCAGCAGCTCTAACAGGGCCCTAAATACGCAGTATTTT. Translating gives CASSSNRALNTQYF.

V and J are TRBV6-1 and TRBJ1-1, with a tentative D call TRBD1 (6 bases). The CDR3 has 15 amino acids. Trimming cost V 1 base and J 4 bases, with 13 bases left between them. The V gene's germline CDR1 is MNHNS and CDR2 SASEGT. CDR3 coding DNA: TGTGCCAGCAGTGAAGAAGCGGGGGCGTCCACTGAAGCTTTCTTT. Its protein product is CASSEEAGASTEAFF.

The rearrangement uses TRBV28 and TRBJ2-3; 13 nucleotides match TRBD2. This CDR3 has 16 amino acids. CDR1 and CDR2 (germline): MDHEN, SYDVKM. With 6 bases clipped from V and 0 bases from J, the junction kept 3 bases outside the gene matches. For the CDR3, the DNA is TGTGCCAGCAGGGGGACTAGCGGGGCTAGCACAGATACGCAGTATTTT. It codes for CASRGTSGASTDTQYF.

The V and J genes are TRBV10-2 and TRBJ2-7, with a tentative D call TRBD2 (5 bases). V was clipped by 3 bases and J by 2 bases, with 14 bases between them. CDR3 length: 15 amino acids. Per germline, CDR1 WSHSY and CDR2 SAAADI. CDR3 loop: CASSEIRGTAYEQYF. The CDR3 bases are TGCGCCAGCAGTGAAATTCGGGGTACAGCCTACGAGCAGTACTTC.

V is TRBV10-3 and J is TRBJ2-1; TRBD2 agrees at 7 bases. Per the germline V gene, CDR1 is ENHRY and CDR2 is SYGVKD. The CDR3 covers 13 residues. V shed 9 bases, J shed 5 bases, and the junction held 7 bases outside the gene matches. Here the CDR3 DNA reads TGTGCCATTGATAGCGGGCGGGACAATGAGCAGTTCTTC. It translates to CAIDSGRDNEQFF.

As DNA, the CDR3 is TGTGCCAGCAGCTTACTCGGGGGGGTCAATCAGCCCCAGCATTTT. This sequence encodes CASSLLGGVNQPQHF. This chain connects TRBV7-8 to TRBJ1-5; possible D gene TRBD1, 5 bases. Germline loops: CDR1 SGHVS, CDR2 FQNEAQ. The CDR3 is made up of 15 amino acids. V was cut by 2 bases and J by 3 bases, with 11 bases left in between.

The rearrangement joins TRBV2 to TRBJ2-7; TRBD1 aligns across 7 bases. The length of the CDR3 is 13 residues. Looked up from germline, CDR1 is SNHLY and CDR2 is FYNNEI. Germline trimming cut 6 bases from V and 3 bases from J; bases unmatched to any gene: 5. The CDR3 loop reads CASRTGSVYEQYF. DNA of the CDR3: TGTGCCAGCAGGACAGGGTCCGTCTACGAGCAGTACTTC.

V gene TRBV10-3 combines with J gene TRBJ1-5, with 7 positions matching TRBD1. CDR3 length: 16 residues. CDR1 and CDR2 (germline): ENHRY, SYGVKD. After removal of 2 bases from V and 0 bases from J, the junction contained 4 bases not matched to a gene. The CDR3 here is CAISEVNRGSNQPQHF. Written as DNA, the CDR3 is TGTGCCATCAGTGAGGTTAACAGGGGTAGCAATCAGCCCCAGCATTTT.

This clone was seen more than once but under ten times. J is TRBJ2-7 and V is TRBV29-1; D may be TRBD1 (6 bases). The CDR3 has 13 amino acids. V gave up 2 bases and J gave up 4 bases, with 12 bases separating them. Looked up from germline, CDR1 is SQVTM and CDR2 is ANQGSEA. The CDR3 sequence is CSVETGIDYEQYF. The CDR3 DNA reads as TGCAGCGTTGAAACAGGGATAGATTACGAGCAGTACTTC.

Concerning this clone: Other DNA sequences from this sample encode an identical CDR3 as well. This sequence joins TRBV12-5 and TRBJ2-5, with a tentative D call TRBD2 (6 bases). This CDR3 is built from 15 residues. With 5 bases removed from V and 1 base from J, the gap between germline ends came to 14 bases. CDR1 and CDR2 (germline): LGHNT, FRNRAP. CDR3: CASGLARDFQETQYF. CDR3 DNA sequence: TGTGCTAGTGGTCTCGCCCGGGACTTCCAAGAGACCCAGTACTTC. The variable domain in full, with the rest retrieved from reference TRBV12-5 and TRBJ2-5, is DARVTQTPRHKVTEMGQEVTMRCQPILGHNTVFWYRQTMMQGLELLAYFRNRAPLDDSGMPKDRFSAEMPDATLATLKIQPSEPRDSAVYFCASGLARDFQETQYFGPGTRLLVL.

V is TRBV27 and J is TRBJ2-1, with 14 bases fitting TRBD2. There are 17 residues in the CDR3. Germline V CDR1 and CDR2: MNHEY, SMNVEV (reference sequence). J lost 5 bases, V lost 1 base, and 4 bases had no gene match. CDR3 sequence (DNA): TGTGCCAGCAGTTTATATAAGACTAGCGGGAGGGACAATGAGCAGTTCTTC. Its protein is CASSLYKTSGRDNEQFF.

The V and J genes are TRBV28 and TRBJ1-2; 7 nucleotides align to TRBD1. Germline CDR1 and CDR2: MDHEN and SYDVKM. The CDR3 spans 16 residues. V was clipped by 2 bases and J by 0 bases; unmatched bases: 6. The CDR3 DNA sequence: TGTGCCAGCAGTTTAGAAGCAGGGGGGCCTAACTATGGCTACACCTTC. As protein: CASSLEAGGPNYGYTF.

CDR3 nucleotides: TGTGCCATTCATGGGCGGGCCTATGGCTACACCTTC. Protein sequence: CAIHGRAYGYTF. This chain joins TRBV28 and TRBJ1-2; D gene unclear. The CDR3 totals 12 residues. Germline CDR1 and CDR2: MDHEN and SYDVKM. Trimming left V 10 bases short and J 4 bases short, with 13 bases between.

This chain links TRBV6-1 with TRBJ1-5; D is undetermined. Trimming removed 7 bases from V and 6 bases from J, with 16 bases in between. The CDR3 length is 14 residues. The germline V gene encodes CDR1 MNHNS and CDR2 SASEGT. The CDR3 here is CASNLSGGFQPQHF. DNA of the CDR3: TGTGCCAGCAACCTAAGCGGAGGGTTTCAGCCCCAGCATTTT.

CDR3 bases: TGTGCCATCAGAGACAGTAATAGCAATCAGCCCCAGCATTTT. Translating gives CAIRDSNSNQPQHF. This chain uses TRBV10-3 with TRBJ1-5, with D tentatively TRBD1 (5 bases). The CDR3 has 14 residues. Germline CDR1 reads ENHRY; CDR2 reads SYGVKD. Trimming shortened V by 6 bases and J by 0 bases, and 9 bases separated the two germline ends.

This clone was found a few times. The chain carries TRBV4-1 and TRBJ1-1; D remains ambiguous. The V gene lost 5 bases and the J gene lost 0 bases, with 10 bases spanning the gap. Germline CDR1 is MGHRA and CDR2 is YSYEKL. This CDR3 has 14 residues. The CDR3 spells CASSSRALNTEAFF. CDR3 bases: TGCGCCAGCAGCTCACGCGCCCTGAACACTGAAGCTTTCTTT.

The chain uses TRBV5-1 and TRBJ2-2; 10 bases agree with TRBD1. The V gene end was trimmed by 0 bases and the J gene end by 5 bases; junction bases not matched to a gene: 1. The CDR3 length is 15 residues. CDR1 is SGHRS and CDR2 is YFSETQ in the germline V gene. In DNA form, the CDR3 reads TGCGCCAGCAGCTTGGAGGGACAGGGGACCGGGGAGCTGTTTTTT. Translating it yields CASSLEGQGTGELFF. The complete variable domain, with remaining parts taken from reference TRBV5-1 and TRBJ2-2, reads KAGVTQTPRYLIKTRGQQVTLSCSPISGHRSVSWYQQTPGQGLQFLFEYFSETQRNKGNFPGRFSGRQFSNSRSEMNVSTLELGDSALYLCASSLEGQGTGELFFGEGSRLTVL.

This chain links TRBV29-1 with TRBJ2-5, with 10 bases that match TRBD1. Near its end, the DNA agrees better with TRBJ2-7, so the J call may be wrong. The CDR3 sequence is 13 residues long. Germline CDR1 reads SQVTM; CDR2 reads ANQGSEA. The CDR3 DNA is TGCAGCGTTCAGAGACAGGGGGCGAACGAGCAGTACTTC. It codes for CSVQRQGANEQYF.

This clone has just a few counts. This chain joins TRBV5-1 and TRBJ1-1, with D unclear. Per germline, CDR1 SGHRS and CDR2 YFSETQ. The CDR3 contains 13 residues. V was trimmed by 5 bases and J by 2 bases, leaving 10 bases between them. CDR3: CASRVEINTEAFF. DNA of the CDR3: TGCGCCAGCAGAGTAGAAATTAACACTGAAGCTTTCTTT.